These 14 T cell receptor beta chains came from one sample sequenced in a study of neurological immune-mediated disorders (dated by TCRdb to between 2018 and 2021). The library relied on 5' RACE. The sequencer listed for this sample is Illumina HiSeq 2500. The raw public reads went through TCRdb reprocessing: fastp at Q25, MiXCR clone calling, in-frame beta chains kept. CDR3 protein duplicates are merged, each entry listing the most common genes and DNA. In this sample the table shows about 74,000 distinct CDR3 sequences, 5.2% of which occur a single time. Less than 7.5% of the sample lies in the top ten. The sequenced sample was PBMCs. These TCRs come from a man aged 18 to 35 with multiple sclerosis.

This clonotype was counted many times. The chain employs TRBV29-1 and TRBJ1-1; D gene uncertain. From germline, CDR1 is SQVTM and CDR2 ANQGSEA. The CDR3 sequence is 11 residues long. V lost 4 bases, J lost 5 bases, and 8 bases lay in between. The CDR3 loop reads CSVGGITEAFF. As DNA, the CDR3 is TGCAGCGTTGGAGGGATAACTGAAGCTTTCTTT. The whole variable domain, remainder taken from reference TRBV29-1 and TRBJ1-1, is SAVISQKPSRDICQRGTSLTIQCQVDSQVTMMFWYRQQPGQSLTLIATANQGSEATYESGFVIDKFPISRPNLTFSTLTVSNMSPEDSSIYLCSVGGITEAFFGQGTRLTVV.

This clonotype was seen only a few times. Possible read error: a much larger clone is one base away. The chain carries TRBV27 and TRBJ2-1, with D possibly TRBD2 on 6 matching bases. CDR1 MNHEY and CDR2 SMNVEV come from the germline V gene (reference sequence). The CDR3 spans 14 residues. V gave up 5 bases and J gave up 5 bases, with 13 bases separating them. The DNA of the CDR3 is TGTGCCAGCAGTCCCGGGAGTACCAACAATGAGCAGTTCTTC. Encoded protein: CASSPGSTNNEQFF.

The sample holds a few counts of this clonotype. One end of the junction is discordant with germline, which a read error may explain. The chain is built from TRBV5-1 and TRBJ1-5; D not certain. The germline V gene encodes CDR1 SGHRS and CDR2 YFSETQ. There are 14 residues in the CDR3. CDR3: CASSLEAGNQPQNF. The CDR3 DNA reads TGCGCCAGCAGCCTGGAAGCGGGCAATCAGCCCCAGAATTTT.

In this sample, this clonotype turned up many times. This chain uses TRBV9 with TRBJ2-1; D is unresolved. CDR3 length: 12 residues. The V gene's germline CDR1 is SGDLS and CDR2 YYNGEE. V shed 3 bases and J shed 8 bases, with 9 bases lying between them. Here the CDR3 DNA reads TGTGCCAGCAGCGGGTTATCAGATGAGCAGTTCTTC. Translation gives CASSGLSDEQFF.

This clonotype occurred many times. The chain links TRBV5-5 to TRBJ2-5; D is undetermined. V lost 4 bases and J lost 2, with 3 bases in between. The V gene's germline CDR1 is SGHKS and CDR2 YYEKEE (reference sequence). The CDR3 has 11 amino acids. CDR3 sequence (DNA): TGTGCCAGCAGCGAGCAAGAGACCCAGTACTTC. Translation gives CASSEQETQYF. The whole variable domain, filled in from reference TRBV5-5 and TRBJ2-5, reads DAGVTQSPTHLIKTRGQQVTLRCSPISGHKSVSWYQQVLGQGPQFIFQYYEKEERGRGNFPDRFSARQFPNYSSELNVNALLLGDSALYLCASSEQETQYFGPGTRLLVL.

This clonotype was recorded many times. The rearrangement links TRBV7-2 to TRBJ2-7, with TRBD1 matching over 9 bases. Trimming took 2 bases from V and 4 from J; bases not matched to a gene: 6. Germline CDR1 SGHTA, CDR2 FQGNSA. There are 15 residues in the CDR3. The CDR3: CASSLLPGQGYEQYF. DNA for the CDR3: TGTGCCAGCAGCTTACTGCCCGGACAGGGGTACGAGCAGTACTTC.

This clonotype was observed many times. The V call is TRBV20-1, the J call TRBJ2-7, with TRBD2 identical over 13 bases. This CDR3 is built from 16 residues. V dropped 4 bases and J dropped 4; count of bases not matched to a gene: 10. From germline, CDR1 is DFQATT and CDR2 SNEGSKA (reference sequence). The DNA of the CDR3 is TGCAGTGCTAACCCGGAACTAGCGGGAGGGCCGTACGAGCAGTACTTC. As protein: CSANPELAGGPYEQYF.

This clonotype was counted ten times or more. J is TRBJ1-6 and V is TRBV5-1, with a tentative D call TRBD1 (5 bases). Germline V gives CDR1 SGHRS, CDR2 YFSETQ. The CDR3 consists of 15 residues. V was pared by 2 bases and J by 8 bases, with 14 bases between. The CDR3 nucleotides are TGCGCCAGCAGCTTCATTCAGGGATGGGATTCACCCCTCCACTTT. Translated: CASSFIQGWDSPLHF.

This clonotype came up a few times. Its ends do not fully match the called genes, so a read error is possible. This chain joins TRBV10-3 and TRBJ1-5, with D perhaps TRBD1 (6 bases). The CDR3 runs to 16 residues. Germline V gene sequence: CDR1 ENHRY, CDR2 SYGVKD. The CDR3, as DNA: TGTGCCATCAGCCCCGCCAGGGGACGGGGCAATCAGCCCCAGAATTTT. This sequence encodes CAISPARGRGNQPQNF.

This clonotype was counted at least ten times. V and J are TRBV20-1 and TRBJ1-4; no clear D gene. Germline loops: CDR1 DFQATT, CDR2 SNEGSKA (reference sequence). With 2 bases removed from V and 4 bases from J, the gap between germline ends came to 14 bases. The CDR3 covers 15 residues. This CDR3 is CSARPREQYNEKLFF. CDR3 in DNA: TGCAGTGCTAGACCTCGGGAACAGTATAATGAAAAACTGTTTTTT.

This clonotype was seen many times. The J gene is TRBJ2-7, the V gene TRBV5-1; D is possibly TRBD1 (6 bases). Germline V gene sequence: CDR1 SGHRS, CDR2 YFSETQ. With 5 bases removed from V and 4 bases from J, the gap between germline ends came to 10 bases. This CDR3 has 12 residues. The CDR3 DNA follows: TGCGCCAGCAGTGCCCAGGGGTACGAGCAGTACTTC. Protein sequence: CASSAQGYEQYF.

A remark on this clonotype: A much larger clone lies one base from this, so it may be a read error. The chain combines TRBV7-2 with TRBJ1-4; D not certain. The length of the CDR3 is 13 residues. V lost 2 bases and J 5 bases, leaving 6 bases between the germline ends. The germline V gene has CDR1 SGHTA and CDR2 FQGNSA. CDR3 coding DNA: TGTGCCAGCAGCTTATGTGGGAATGAAAAACTGTTTTTT. Translated: CASSLCGNEKLFF.

This clonotype was seen ten or more times. This sequence joins TRBV20-1 and TRBJ2-7; 11 bases fit TRBD2. V lost 4 bases and J lost 7; bases outside the gene matches: 18. The CDR3 runs to 17 residues. CDR1 is DFQATT and CDR2 is SNEGSKA in the germline V gene (reference sequence). The CDR3 sequence: CSAKLGSGGAGVGEQYF. DNA for the CDR3: TGCAGTGCTAAGCTGGGTAGCGGGGGGGCCGGTGTGGGAGAGCAGTACTTC.

In this sample, this clonotype turned up many times. This chain links TRBV7-2 with TRBJ2-1, with D possibly being TRBD1 (6 bases). CDR3 size: 16 residues. CDR1 and CDR2 (germline): SGHTA, FQGNSA. V lost 2 bases and J lost 4, with 15 bases in between. The chain's CDR3 is CASSLTGQPPYNEQFF. The CDR3 DNA reads as TGTGCCAGCAGCTTAACGGGACAACCACCTTACAATGAGCAGTTCTTC.